A single TCR beta chain is shown here with its context. PCR used 60 Vbeta primers and 13 Jbeta primers. Profiled with immunoSEQ multiplex PCR; TCRdb holds only in-frame clones, not every one. The repertoire consists of 90,000 to 110,000 clones, with roughly 70% occurring once and the leading ten covering about 5%. The sample comes from a study of cytomegalovirus exposure and HLA in healthy donors. This CDR3 has 13 amino acids. Per germline, CDR1 ENHRY and CDR2 SYGVKD. V lost 0 bases to trimming and J lost 8 bases, with 9 bases between them. Sequenced sample: PBMCs. The genes are TRBV10-3 and TRBJ2-3; no firm D call. This TCR was sampled from a woman between 65 and 79 years old in good health and CMV-seropositive. CDR3 residues: CAISESQESTQYF. In nucleotides, the CDR3 is TGTGCCATCAGTGAGTCTCAGGAAAGTACGCAGTATTTT.